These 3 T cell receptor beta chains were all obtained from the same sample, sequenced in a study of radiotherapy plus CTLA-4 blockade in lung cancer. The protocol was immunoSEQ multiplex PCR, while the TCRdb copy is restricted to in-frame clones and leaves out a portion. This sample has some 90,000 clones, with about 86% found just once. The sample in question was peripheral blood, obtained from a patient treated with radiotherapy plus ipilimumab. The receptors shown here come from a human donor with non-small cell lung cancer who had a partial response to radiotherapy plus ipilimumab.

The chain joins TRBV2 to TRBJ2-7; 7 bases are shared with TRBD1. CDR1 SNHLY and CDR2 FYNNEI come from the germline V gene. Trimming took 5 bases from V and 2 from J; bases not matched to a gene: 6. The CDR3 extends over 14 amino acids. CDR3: CASSTTGFAYEQYF. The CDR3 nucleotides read TGTGCCAGCAGTACGACAGGGTTCGCCTACGAGCAGTACTTC.

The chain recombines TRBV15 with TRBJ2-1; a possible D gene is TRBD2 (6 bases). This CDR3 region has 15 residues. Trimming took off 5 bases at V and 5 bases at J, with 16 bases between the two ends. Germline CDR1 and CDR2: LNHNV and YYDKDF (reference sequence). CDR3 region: CATSEPGLSNNEQFF. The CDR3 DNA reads TGTGCCACCAGCGAACCGGGACTGTCTAACAATGAGCAGTTCTTC. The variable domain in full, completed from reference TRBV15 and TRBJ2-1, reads DAMVIQNPRYQVTQFGKPVTLSCSQTLNHNVMYWYQQKSSQAPKLLFHYYDKDFNNEADTPDNFQSRRPNTSFCFLDIRSPGLGDTAMYLCATSEPGLSNNEQFFGPGTRLTVL.

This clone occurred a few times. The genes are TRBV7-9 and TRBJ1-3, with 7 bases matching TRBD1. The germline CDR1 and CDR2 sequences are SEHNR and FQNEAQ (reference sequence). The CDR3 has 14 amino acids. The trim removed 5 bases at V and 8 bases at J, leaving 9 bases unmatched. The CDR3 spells CASSKPDRSDTIYF. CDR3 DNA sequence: TGTGCCAGCAGCAAACCGGACAGGTCGGACACCATATATTTT.